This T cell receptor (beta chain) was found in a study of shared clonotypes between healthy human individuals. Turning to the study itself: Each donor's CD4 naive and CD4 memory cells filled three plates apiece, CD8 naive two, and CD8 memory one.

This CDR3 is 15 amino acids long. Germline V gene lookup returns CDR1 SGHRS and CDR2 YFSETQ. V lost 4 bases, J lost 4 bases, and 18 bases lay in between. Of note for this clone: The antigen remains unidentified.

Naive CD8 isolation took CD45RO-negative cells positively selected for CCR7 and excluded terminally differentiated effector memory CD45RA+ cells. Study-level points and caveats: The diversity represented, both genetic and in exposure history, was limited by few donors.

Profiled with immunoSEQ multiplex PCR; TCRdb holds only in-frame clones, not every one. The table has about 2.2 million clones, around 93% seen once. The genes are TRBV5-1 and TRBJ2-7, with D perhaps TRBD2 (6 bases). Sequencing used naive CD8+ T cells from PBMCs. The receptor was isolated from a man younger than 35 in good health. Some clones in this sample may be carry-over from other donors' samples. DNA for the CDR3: TGCGCCAGCAGCAGCGCCCCCGGGAGCCTTTACGAGCAGTACTTC. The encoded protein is CASSSAPGSLYEQYF.